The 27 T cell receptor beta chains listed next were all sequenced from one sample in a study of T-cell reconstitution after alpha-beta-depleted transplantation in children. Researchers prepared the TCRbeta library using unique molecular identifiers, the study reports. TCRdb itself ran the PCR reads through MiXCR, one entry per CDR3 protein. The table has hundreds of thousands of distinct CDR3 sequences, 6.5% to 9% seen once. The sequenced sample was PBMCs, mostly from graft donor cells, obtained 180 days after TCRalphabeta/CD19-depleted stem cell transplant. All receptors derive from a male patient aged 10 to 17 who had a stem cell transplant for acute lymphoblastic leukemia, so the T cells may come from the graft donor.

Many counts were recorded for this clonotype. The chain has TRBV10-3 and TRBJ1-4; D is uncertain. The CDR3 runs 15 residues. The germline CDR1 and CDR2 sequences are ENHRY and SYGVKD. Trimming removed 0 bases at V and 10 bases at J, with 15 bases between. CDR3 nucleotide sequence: TGTGCCATCAGTGAGTCGGGAGGGCAGAAAGGAAAACTGTTTTTT. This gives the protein CAISESGGQKGKLFF.

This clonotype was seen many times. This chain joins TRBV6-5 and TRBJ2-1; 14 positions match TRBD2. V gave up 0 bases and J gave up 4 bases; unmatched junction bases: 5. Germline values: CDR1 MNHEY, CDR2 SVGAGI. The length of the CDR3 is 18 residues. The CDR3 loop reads CASSYSLGLAGEYNEQFF. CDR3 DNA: TGTGCCAGCAGTTACTCGCTGGGACTAGCGGGAGAGTACAATGAGCAGTTCTTC.

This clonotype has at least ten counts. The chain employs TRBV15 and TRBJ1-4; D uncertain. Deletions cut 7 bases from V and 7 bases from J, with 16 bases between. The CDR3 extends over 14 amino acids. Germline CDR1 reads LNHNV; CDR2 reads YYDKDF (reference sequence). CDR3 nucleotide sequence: TGTGCCACCACGGGTAATCGAGTGAGTGAAAAACTGTTTTTT. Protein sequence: CATTGNRVSEKLFF.

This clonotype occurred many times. The CDR3 here is CASSLGGQGGQPQHF. DNA for the CDR3: TGTGCCAGCAGTTTAGGAGGGCAGGGAGGGCAGCCCCAGCATTTT. The chain carries TRBV12-3 or TRBV12-4 and TRBJ1-5; a weak D match, TRBD1 (5 bases). The CDR3 has 15 amino acids. V was cut by 1 base and J by 7 bases, with 14 bases left in between.

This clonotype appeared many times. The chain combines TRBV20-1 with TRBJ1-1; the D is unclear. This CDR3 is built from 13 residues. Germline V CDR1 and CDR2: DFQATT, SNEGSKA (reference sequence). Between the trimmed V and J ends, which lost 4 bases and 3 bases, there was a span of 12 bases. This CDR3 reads CSANKGTDTEAFF. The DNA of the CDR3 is TGCAGTGCTAACAAGGGCACGGACACTGAAGCTTTCTTT.

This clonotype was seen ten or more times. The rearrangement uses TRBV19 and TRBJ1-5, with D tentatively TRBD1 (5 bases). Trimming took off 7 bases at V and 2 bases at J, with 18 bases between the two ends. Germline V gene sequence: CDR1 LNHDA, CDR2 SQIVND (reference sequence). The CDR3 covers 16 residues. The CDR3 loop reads CASNPGRGTGNQPQHF. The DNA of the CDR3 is TGTGCCAGTAACCCGGGACGGGGTACGGGCAATCAGCCCCAGCATTTT.

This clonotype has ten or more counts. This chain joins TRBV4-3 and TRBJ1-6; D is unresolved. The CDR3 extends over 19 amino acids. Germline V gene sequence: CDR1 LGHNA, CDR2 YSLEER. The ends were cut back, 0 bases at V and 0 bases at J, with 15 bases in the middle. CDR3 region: CASSQEAVWSSSYNSPLHF. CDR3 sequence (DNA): TGCGCCAGCAGCCAAGAGGCCGTGTGGTCCAGCTCCTATAATTCACCCCTCCACTTT.

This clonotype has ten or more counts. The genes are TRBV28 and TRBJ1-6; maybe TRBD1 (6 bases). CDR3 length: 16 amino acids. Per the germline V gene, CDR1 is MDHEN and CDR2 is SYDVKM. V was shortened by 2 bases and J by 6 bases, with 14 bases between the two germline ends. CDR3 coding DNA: TGTGCCAGCAGTTTAATTGGGGGGCCGACTAATTCACCCCTCCACTTT. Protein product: CASSLIGGPTNSPLHF.

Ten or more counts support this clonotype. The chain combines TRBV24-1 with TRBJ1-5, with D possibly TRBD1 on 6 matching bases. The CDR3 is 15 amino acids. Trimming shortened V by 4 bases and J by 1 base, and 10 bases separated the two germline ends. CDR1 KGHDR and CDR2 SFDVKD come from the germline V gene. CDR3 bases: TGTGCCACCAGTGACCGGGGGCCCAGCAATCAGCCCCAGCATTTT. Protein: CATSDRGPSNQPQHF.

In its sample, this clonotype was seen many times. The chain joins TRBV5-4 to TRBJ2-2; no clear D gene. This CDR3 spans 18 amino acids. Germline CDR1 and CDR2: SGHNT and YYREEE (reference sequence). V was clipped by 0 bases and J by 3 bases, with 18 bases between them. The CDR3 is CASSLARGPRPDTGELFF. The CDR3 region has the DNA TGTGCCAGCAGCTTGGCGCGTGGTCCCCGACCGGACACCGGGGAGCTGTTTTTT. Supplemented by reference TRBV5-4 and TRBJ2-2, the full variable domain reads ETGVTQSPTHLIKTRGQQVTLRCSSQSGHNTVSWYQQALGQGPQFIFQYYREEENGRGNFPPRFSGLQFPNYSSELNVNALELDDSALYLCASSLARGPRPDTGELFFGEGSRLTVL.

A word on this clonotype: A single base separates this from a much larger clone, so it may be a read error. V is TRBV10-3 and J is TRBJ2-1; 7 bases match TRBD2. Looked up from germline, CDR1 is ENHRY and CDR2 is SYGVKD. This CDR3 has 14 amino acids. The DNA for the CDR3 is TGTGCCATCAGTGACCCAGGACTAGTGAATGAGCGGTTCTTC. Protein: CAISDPGLVNERFF.

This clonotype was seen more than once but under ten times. CDR3 residues: CASSFISSSFPSGNTIYF. The CDR3, as DNA: TGTGCCAGCAGTTTTATCTCCAGTTCCTTCCCCTCGGGGAACACCATATATTTT. The rearrangement joins TRBV12-3 or TRBV12-4 to TRBJ1-3; D gene unclear. V dropped 3 bases and J dropped 7 bases, with 25 bases sitting between them. This CDR3 has 18 residues.

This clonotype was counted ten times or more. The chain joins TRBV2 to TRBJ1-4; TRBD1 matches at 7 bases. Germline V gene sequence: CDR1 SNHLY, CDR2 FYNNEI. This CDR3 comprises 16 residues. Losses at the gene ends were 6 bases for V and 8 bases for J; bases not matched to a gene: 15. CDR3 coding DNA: TGTGCCAGCAGGGGACGACAGGGCGCCCTGGGGGAAAAACTGTTTTTT. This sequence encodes CASRGRQGALGEKLFF.

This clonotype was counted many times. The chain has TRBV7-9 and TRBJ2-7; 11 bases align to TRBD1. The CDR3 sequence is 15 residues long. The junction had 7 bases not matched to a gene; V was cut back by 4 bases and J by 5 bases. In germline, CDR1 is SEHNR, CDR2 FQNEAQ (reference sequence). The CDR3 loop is CASSSGTGGKDEQYF. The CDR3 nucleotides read TGTGCCAGCAGCTCAGGGACAGGGGGTAAGGACGAGCAGTACTTC. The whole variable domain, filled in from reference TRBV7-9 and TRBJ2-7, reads DTGVSQNPRHKITKRGQNVTFRCDPISEHNRLYWYRQTLGQGPEFLTYFQNEAQLEKSRLLSDRFSAERPKGSFSTLEIQRTEQGDSAMYLCASSSGTGGKDEQYFGPGTRLTVT.

CDR3 protein: CASSLSGGHSYEQYF. CDR3 DNA: TGTGCCAGCAGCTTATCGGGGGGACACTCCTACGAGCAGTACTTC. The V and J genes are TRBV7-2 and TRBJ2-7, with D perhaps matching TRBD2 (7 bases). The CDR3 runs to 15 residues. V gave up 2 bases and J gave up 0 bases, with 11 bases separating them. Germline values: CDR1 SGHTA, CDR2 FQGNSA. Full variable domain (outside the CDR3, taken from reference TRBV7-2 and TRBJ2-7): GAGVSQSPSNKVTEKGKDVELRCDPISGHTALYWYRQSLGQGLEFLIYFQGNSAPDKSGLPSDRFSAERTGGSVSTLTIQRTQQEDSAVYLCASSLSGGHSYEQYFGPGTRLTVT.

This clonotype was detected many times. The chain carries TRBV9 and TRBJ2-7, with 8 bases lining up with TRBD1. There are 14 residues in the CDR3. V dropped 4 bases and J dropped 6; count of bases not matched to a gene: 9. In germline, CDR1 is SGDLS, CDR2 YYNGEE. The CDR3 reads CASSRSGQGTEQYF. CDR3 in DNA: TGTGCCAGCAGCCGTTCAGGACAGGGTACCGAGCAGTACTTC.

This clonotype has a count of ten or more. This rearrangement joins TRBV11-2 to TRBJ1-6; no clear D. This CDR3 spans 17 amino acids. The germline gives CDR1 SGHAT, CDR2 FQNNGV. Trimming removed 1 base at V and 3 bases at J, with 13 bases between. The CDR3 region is CASSLGSLRFYNSPLHF. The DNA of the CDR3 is TGTGCCAGCAGCTTAGGGAGCTTGCGCTTCTATAATTCACCCCTCCACTTT.

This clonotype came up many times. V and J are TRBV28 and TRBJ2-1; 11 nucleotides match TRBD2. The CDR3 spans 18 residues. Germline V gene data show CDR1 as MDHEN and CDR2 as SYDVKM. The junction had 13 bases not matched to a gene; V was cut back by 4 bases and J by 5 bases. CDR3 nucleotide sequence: TGTGCCAGCAGTTCCCGTAGCGGGAGGGCCAAGAGCAACAATGAGCAGTTCTTC. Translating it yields CASSSRSGRAKSNNEQFF.

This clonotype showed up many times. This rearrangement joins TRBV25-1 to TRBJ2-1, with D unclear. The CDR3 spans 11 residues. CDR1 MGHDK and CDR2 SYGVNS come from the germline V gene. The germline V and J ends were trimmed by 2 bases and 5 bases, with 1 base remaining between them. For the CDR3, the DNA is TGTGCCAGCAGTGAAAACAATGAGCAGTTCTTC. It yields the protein CASSENNEQFF.

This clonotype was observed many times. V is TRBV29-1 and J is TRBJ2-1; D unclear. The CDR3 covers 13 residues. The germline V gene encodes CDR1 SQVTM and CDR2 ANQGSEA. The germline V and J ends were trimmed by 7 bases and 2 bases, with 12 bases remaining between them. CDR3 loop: CSAGRLPYNEQFF. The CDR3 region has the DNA TGCAGCGCAGGAAGGCTGCCCTACAATGAGCAGTTCTTC.

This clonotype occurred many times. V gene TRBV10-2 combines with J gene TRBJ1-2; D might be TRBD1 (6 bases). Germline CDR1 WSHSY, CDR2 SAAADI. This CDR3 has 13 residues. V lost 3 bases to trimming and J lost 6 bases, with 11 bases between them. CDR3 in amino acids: CASSDGRGNGYTF. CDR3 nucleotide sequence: TGCGCCAGCAGTGATGGCAGGGGTAATGGCTACACCTTC.

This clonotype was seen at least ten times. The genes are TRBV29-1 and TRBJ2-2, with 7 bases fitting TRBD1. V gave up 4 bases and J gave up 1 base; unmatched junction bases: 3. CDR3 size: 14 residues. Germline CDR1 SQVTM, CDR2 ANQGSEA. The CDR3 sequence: CSVAGTVNTGELFF. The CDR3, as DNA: TGCAGCGTTGCCGGGACAGTGAACACCGGGGAGCTGTTTTTT.

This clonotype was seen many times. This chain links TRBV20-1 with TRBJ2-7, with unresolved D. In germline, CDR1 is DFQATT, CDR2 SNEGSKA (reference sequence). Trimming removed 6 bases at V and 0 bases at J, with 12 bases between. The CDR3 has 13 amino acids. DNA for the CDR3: TGCAGTGCCATGGACGGCACCTCCTACGAGCAGTACTTC. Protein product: CSAMDGTSYEQYF.

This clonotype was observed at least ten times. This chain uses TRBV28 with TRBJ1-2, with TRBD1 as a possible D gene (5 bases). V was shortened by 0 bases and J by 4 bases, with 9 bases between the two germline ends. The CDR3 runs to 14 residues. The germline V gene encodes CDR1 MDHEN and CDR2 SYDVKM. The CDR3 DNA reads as TGTGCCAGCAGTTTATGGGGGGACGGCTATGGCTACACCTTC. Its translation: CASSLWGDGYGYTF.

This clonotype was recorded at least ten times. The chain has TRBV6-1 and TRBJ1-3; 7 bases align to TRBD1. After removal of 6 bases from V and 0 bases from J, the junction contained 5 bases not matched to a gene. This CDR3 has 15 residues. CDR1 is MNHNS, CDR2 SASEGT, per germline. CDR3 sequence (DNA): TGTGCCAGCAGACTCACAGGGGACTCTGGAAACACCATATATTTT. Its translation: CASRLTGDSGNTIYF.

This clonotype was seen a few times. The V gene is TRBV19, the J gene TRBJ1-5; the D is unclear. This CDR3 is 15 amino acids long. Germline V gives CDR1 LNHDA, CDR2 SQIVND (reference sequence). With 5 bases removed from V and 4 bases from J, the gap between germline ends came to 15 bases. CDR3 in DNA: TGTGCCAGTAGTGTCCGGGAGGGCTTTAATCAGCCCCAGCATTTT. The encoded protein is CASSVREGFNQPQHF. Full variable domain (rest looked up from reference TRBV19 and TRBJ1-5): DGGITQSPKYLFRKEGQNVTLSCEQNLNHDAMYWYRQDPGQGLRLIYYSQIVNDFQKGDIAEGYSVSREKKESFPLTVTSAQKNPTAFYLCASSVREGFNQPQHFGDGTRLSIL.

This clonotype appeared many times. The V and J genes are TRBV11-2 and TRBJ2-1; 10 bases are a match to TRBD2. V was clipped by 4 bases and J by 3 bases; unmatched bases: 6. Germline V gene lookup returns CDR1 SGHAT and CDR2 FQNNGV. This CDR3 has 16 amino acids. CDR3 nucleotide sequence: TGTGCCAGCAGCTCCCTAGCGGGAGTGGTCTACAATGAGCAGTTCTTC. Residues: CASSSLAGVVYNEQFF. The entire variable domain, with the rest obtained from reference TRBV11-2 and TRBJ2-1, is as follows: EAGVAQSPRYKIIEKRQSVAFWCNPISGHATLYWYQQILGQGPKLLIQFQNNGVVDDSQLPKDRFSAERLKGVDSTLKIQPAKLEDSAVYLCASSSLAGVVYNEQFFGPGTRLTVL.